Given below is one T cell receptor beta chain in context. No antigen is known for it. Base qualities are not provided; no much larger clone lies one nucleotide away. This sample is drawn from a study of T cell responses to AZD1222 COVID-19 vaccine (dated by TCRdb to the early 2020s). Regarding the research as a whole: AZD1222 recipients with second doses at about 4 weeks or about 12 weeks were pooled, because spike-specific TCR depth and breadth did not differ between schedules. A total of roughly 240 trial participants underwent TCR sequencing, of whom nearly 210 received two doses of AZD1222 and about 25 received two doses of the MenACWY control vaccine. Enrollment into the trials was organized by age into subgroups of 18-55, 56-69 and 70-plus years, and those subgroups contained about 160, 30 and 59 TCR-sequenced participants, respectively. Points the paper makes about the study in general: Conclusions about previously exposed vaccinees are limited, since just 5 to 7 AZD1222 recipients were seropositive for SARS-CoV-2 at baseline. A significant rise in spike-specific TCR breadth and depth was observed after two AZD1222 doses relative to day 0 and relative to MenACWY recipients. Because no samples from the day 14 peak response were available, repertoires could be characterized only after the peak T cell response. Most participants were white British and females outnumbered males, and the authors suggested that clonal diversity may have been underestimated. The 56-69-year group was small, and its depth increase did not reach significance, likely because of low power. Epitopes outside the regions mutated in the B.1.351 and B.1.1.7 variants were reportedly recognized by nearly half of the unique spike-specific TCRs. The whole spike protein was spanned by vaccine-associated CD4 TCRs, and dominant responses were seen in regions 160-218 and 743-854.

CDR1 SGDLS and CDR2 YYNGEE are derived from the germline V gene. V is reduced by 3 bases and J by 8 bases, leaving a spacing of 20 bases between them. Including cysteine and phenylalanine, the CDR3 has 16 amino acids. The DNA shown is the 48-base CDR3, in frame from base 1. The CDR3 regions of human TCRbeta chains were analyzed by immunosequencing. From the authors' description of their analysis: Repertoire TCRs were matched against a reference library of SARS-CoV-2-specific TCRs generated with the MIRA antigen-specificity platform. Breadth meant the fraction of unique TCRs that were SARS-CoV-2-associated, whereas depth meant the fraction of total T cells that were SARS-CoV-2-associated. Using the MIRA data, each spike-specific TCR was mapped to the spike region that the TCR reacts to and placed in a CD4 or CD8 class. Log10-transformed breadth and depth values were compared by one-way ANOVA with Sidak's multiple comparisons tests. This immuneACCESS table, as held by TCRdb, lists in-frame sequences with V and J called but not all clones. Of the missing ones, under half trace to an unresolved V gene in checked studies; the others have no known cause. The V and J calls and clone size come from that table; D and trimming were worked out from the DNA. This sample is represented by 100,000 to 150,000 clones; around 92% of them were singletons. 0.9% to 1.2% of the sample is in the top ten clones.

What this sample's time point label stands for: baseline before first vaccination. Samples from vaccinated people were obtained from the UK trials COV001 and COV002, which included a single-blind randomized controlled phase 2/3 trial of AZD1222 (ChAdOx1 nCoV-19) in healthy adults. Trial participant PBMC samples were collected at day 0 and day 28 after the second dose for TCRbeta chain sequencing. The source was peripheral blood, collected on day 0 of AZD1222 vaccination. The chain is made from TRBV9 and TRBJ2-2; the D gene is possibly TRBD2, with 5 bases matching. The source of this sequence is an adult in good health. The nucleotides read TGTGCCAGCAGCGCGAGGGAAACGGCCCGTTTGGGGGAGCTGTTTTTT. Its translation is CASSARETARLGELFF.